The TCR beta chain described here comes from a study of cytomegalovirus exposure and HLA in healthy donors. Study details: Samples from HLA-typed donors yielded about 85 million unique TCRs in an early data release. Whole-study results and caveats: After further analysis at a later stage, 16,951 TCR beta sequences were associated with HLA alleles at 0.05 false discovery rate. A few of the chains that were CMV-associated were confirmed in vitro to be specific for CMV antigens.

The CDR3 runs 16 residues. Germline V gene lookup returns CDR1 SGHKS and CDR2 YYEKEE (reference sequence). V lost 4 bases to trimming and J lost 5 bases; unmatched junction nucleotides: 8. 13 Jbeta primers and 60 Vbeta primers were used for the PCR. Some clones are missing from TCRdb's copy, which holds only in-frame ones; the method was immunoSEQ multiplex PCR. In the table there are some 140,000 clones, more than 75% of which are singletons. This clone was picked up one time. Its target is unknown. The TCR comes from a man aged 25-40 years in good health and CMV-seropositive. Input material: PBMCs. V is TRBV5-5 and J is TRBJ2-2; TRBD1 agrees at 10 bases. The CDR3 protein is CASSKRQGAKTGELFF. CDR3 sequence (DNA): TGTGCCAGCAGCAAAAGACAGGGGGCAAAGACCGGGGAGCTGTTTTTT.